This TCR beta chain emerged from a study of blood T cell repertoires in COVID-19. Study summary: Sources were T cells, B-cell-depleted T cells, or PBMCs; the material itself was cDNA or gDNA.

Authors' analysis steps: The assay estimated nucleated cells by amplifying reference gene primers. The method was immunoSEQ multiplex PCR; TCRdb's version includes in-frame clones alone and lacks a portion of them. The DNA gave D and trimming, while V, J and clone size come from that table. The sample holds roughly 480,000 clones; approximately 92% are singletons and the top ten take 0.7% to 1%. Germline V gene lookup returns CDR1 DFQATT and CDR2 SNEGSKA (reference sequence). V lost 6 bases and J lost 0; bases outside the gene matches: 13. This CDR3 spans 17 amino acids. Followed longitudinally, the Seattle patients had been enrolled during active infection.

This chain links TRBV20-1 with TRBJ1-5; 8 bases agree with TRBD1. Sequencing used peripheral blood. The origin of this receptor is a man aged 18 to 35 with COVID-19, enrolled during active disease. CDR3 protein: CSASLLQGDDSNQPQHF. In DNA form, the CDR3 reads TGCAGTGCGAGTCTCCTACAGGGGGATGATAGCAATCAGCCCCAGCATTTT.